Described below is a single T cell receptor (beta chain) sequence and its context. This record belongs to a study of blood T cell repertoires in COVID-19. The ends were cut back, 4 bases at V and 2 bases at J, with 15 bases in the middle. Germline V lookup: CDR1 SGHDT, CDR2 YYEEEE. This CDR3 has 15 amino acids. Method: immunoSEQ multiplex PCR; TCRdb's copy keeps in-frame clones and lacks some. The table includes about 220,000 clones, approximately 84% detected once. The receptor was derived from a woman in her thirties who had recovered from COVID-19. The chain employs TRBV5-6 and TRBJ2-5; D possibly corresponds to TRBD2 (7 bases). Sample: peripheral blood. The CDR3: CASSGGASQQETQYF. Written as DNA, the CDR3 is TGTGCCAGCAGCGGGGGGGCTAGCCAACAAGAGACCCAGTACTTC.